One and the same sample provided the 9 T cell receptor beta chains below, sequenced in a study of blood T cells in healthy people across ages. Using a J-beta primer mix together with a sample-barcoded 5' primer, a second PCR was run for roughly 7 to 12 cycles. TCRdb ran MiXCR on the 5' RACE reads and lists one entry per CDR3 protein. The sample yields around 1,900,000 distinct CDR3 sequences, more than 35% seen once. The sequencing sample was made of blood. The receptors stem from a human donor in good health.

Note on this clonotype: A much larger clone differs from this one at a single base, so this may be a read error. V and J are TRBV2 and TRBJ2-1, with TRBD2 matching 10 bases. The CDR3 covers 15 residues. Trimming took 5 bases from V and 13 from J; bases not matched to a gene: 14. CDR1 and CDR2 (germline): SNHLY, FYNNEI. The CDR3 sequence: CASSTGLARWETQFF. The CDR3 DNA reads TGTGCCAGCAGTACGGGACTAGCGCGTTGGGAGACCCAGTTCTTC. The variable domain in full, with the rest retrieved from reference TRBV2 and TRBJ2-1, is EPEVTQTPSHQVTQMGQEVILRCVPISNHLYFYWYRQILGQKVEFLVSFYNNEISEKSEIFDDQFSVERPDGSNFTLKIRSTKLEDSAMYFCASSTGLARWETQFFGPGTRLTVL.

Only a few counts were recorded for this clonotype. V is TRBV5-4 and J is TRBJ1-2; D may be TRBD1 (5 bases). The CDR3 spans 15 residues. Trimming shortened V by 2 bases and J by 4 bases, and 15 bases separated the two germline ends. The germline CDR1 and CDR2 sequences are SGHNT and YYREEE (reference sequence). The CDR3 region has the DNA TGTGCCAGCAGCTTCGGGACTGGAACCTCCTATGGCTACACCTTC. As protein: CASSFGTGTSYGYTF.

About this clonotype itself: A junction end diverges from the germline sequence, so it may reflect a read error. The rearrangement uses TRBV5-4 and TRBJ2-1; 7 bases are shared with TRBD1. The CDR3 is made up of 12 amino acids. From germline, CDR1 is SGHNT and CDR2 YYREEE (reference sequence). The CDR3 protein is CASLGQQNGQFF. CDR3 nucleotide sequence: TGTGCCAGTTTGGGACAGCAAAATGGGCAGTTCTTC. Combining the CDR3 with reference TRBV5-4 and TRBJ2-1 gives the whole variable domain ETGVTQSPTHLIKTRGQQVTLRCSSQSGHNTVSWYQQALGQGPQFIFQYYREEENGRGNFPPRFSGLQFPNYSSELNVNALELDDSALYLCASLGQQNGQFFGPGTRLTVL.

The rearrangement uses TRBV4-1 and TRBJ2-1; TRBD2 is a possible D gene (6 bases). CDR3 length: 14 amino acids. Germline CDR1 MGHRA, CDR2 YSYEKL. The V and J ends lost 2 bases and 5 bases respectively, with 10 bases between them. CDR3 in amino acids: CASSQRDSDNEQFF. CDR3 coding DNA: TGCGCCAGCAGCCAACGGGACTCTGACAATGAGCAGTTCTTC.

This clonotype appeared a single time. The chain links TRBV10-3 to TRBJ2-4; either TRBD1 or TRBD2 may fit D (6 bases each). The DNA end is a closer match to TRBJ2-7, so the J assignment may be wrong. The CDR3 covers 15 residues. Germline-derived CDR1 and CDR2 are ENHRY and SYGVKD. In nucleotides, the CDR3 is TGTGCCATCAGGGGGGCGGAGGGAGGATTCCACGAGCAGTACTTC. Its protein product is CAIRGAEGGFHEQYF.

This clonotype has more than one count but fewer than ten. This chain links TRBV29-1 with TRBJ1-1; maybe TRBD1 (5 bases). The germline V gene has CDR1 SQVTM and CDR2 ANQGSEA. This CDR3 spans 14 amino acids. With 6 bases removed from V and 4 bases from J, the gap between germline ends came to 18 bases. The CDR3 is CSVVALTRGTEAFF. DNA of the CDR3: TGCAGCGTGGTGGCCCTGACTAGGGGCACTGAAGCTTTCTTT.

CDR3 in DNA: TGTGCCACCAGCAGAGGGTACAGACAAGAGACCCAGTACTTC. Translation gives CATSRGYRQETQYF. This sequence joins TRBV15 and TRBJ2-5; no clear D. Germline V CDR1 and CDR2: LNHNV, YYDKDF (reference sequence). The V end lost 1 base, the J end lost 2 bases, and 8 bases lay between the germline ends. The CDR3 has 14 amino acids.

The chain has TRBV6-1 and TRBJ1-4; 7 bases fit TRBD1. CDR1 MNHNS and CDR2 SASEGT come from the germline V gene. The CDR3 runs to 15 residues. Trimming took 1 base from V and 1 from J; bases not matched to a gene: 0. The CDR3 DNA follows: TGTGCCAGCAGTGAAGGACAGGGAACTAATGAAAAACTGTTTTTT. It yields the protein CASSEGQGTNEKLFF.

This chain uses TRBV7-3 with TRBJ2-7, with TRBD2 matching over 14 bases. This CDR3 region has 18 residues. Trimming took 5 bases from V and 3 from J; bases not matched to a gene: 12. Germline values: CDR1 SGHTA, CDR2 FQGTGA. This chain's CDR3 is CASSPRLAGGIMSYEQYF. The CDR3 coding sequence is TGTGCCAGCAGCCCCCGACTAGCGGGGGGGATAATGAGCTACGAGCAGTACTTC.